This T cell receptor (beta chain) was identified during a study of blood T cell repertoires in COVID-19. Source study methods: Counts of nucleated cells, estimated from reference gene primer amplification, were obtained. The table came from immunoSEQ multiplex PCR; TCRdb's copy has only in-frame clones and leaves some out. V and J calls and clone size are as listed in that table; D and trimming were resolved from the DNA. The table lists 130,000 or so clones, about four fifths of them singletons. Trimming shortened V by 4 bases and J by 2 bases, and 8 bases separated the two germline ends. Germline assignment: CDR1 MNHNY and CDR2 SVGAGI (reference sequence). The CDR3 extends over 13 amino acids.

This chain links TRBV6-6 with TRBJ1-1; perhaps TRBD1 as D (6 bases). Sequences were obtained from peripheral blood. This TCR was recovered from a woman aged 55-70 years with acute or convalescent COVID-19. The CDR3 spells CASSFGTNTEAFF. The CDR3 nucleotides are TGTGCCAGCAGTTTCGGGACAAACACTGAAGCTTTCTTT.